These 28 T cell receptor beta chains were all obtained from the same sample, sequenced in a study of persistence of HIV-infected CD4 T cells. Overlapping HIV-1 Gag 15-mer peptides at 0.85 to 1 ug per peptide per mL were used. CD40L-negative CD69-negative CD45RO-high memory CD4+ T cells were sorted as populations depleted of antigen-responding cells. The antigens these receptors bind are not known. This was the immunoSEQ version 4 assay in survey mode. Generated by immunoSEQ multiplex PCR, the TCRdb table keeps only in-frame clones and is missing some. This sample has about 64,000 clones, with about 69% found just once. The material was CD4+ T cells sorted from PBMCs after roughly 20-hour stimulation, obtained from a patient who received antiretroviral therapy. Source of these receptors: an adult man with HIV who was CMV-seropositive.

This sequence joins TRBV6-1 and TRBJ1-5; tentatively, D is TRBD1 (5 bases). The germline CDR1 and CDR2 sequences are MNHNS and SASEGT. The CDR3 runs 14 residues. V was clipped by 3 bases and J by 5 bases, with 11 bases between them. CDR3 bases: TGTGCCAGCAGTGACCCAGGGAGCGATCAGCCCCAGCATTTT. It codes for CASSDPGSDQPQHF.

V usage is TRBV20-1 and J usage is TRBJ2-5, with TRBD1 as a possible D gene (5 bases). The CDR3 spans 10 residues. CDR1 and CDR2 (germline): DFQATT, SNEGSKA (reference sequence). Between the trimmed V and J ends, which lost 5 bases and 7 bases, there was a span of 8 bases. DNA of the CDR3: TGCAGTGCTGGAAGGGGGACCCAGTACTTC. Translated: CSAGRGTQYF.

This clone was detected a few times. The chain joins TRBV5-1 to TRBJ2-1, with 12 bases identical to TRBD2. V lost 3 bases and J lost 5; bases outside the gene matches: 3. The germline CDR1 and CDR2 sequences are SGHRS and YFSETQ. The CDR3 consists of 15 residues. The CDR3 spells CASSSTSGGHNEQFF. The CDR3 DNA follows: TGCGCCAGCAGCTCTACTAGCGGGGGGCACAATGAGCAGTTCTTC.

This rearrangement joins TRBV6-6 to TRBJ2-5, with TRBD1 identical over 12 bases. Germline loops: CDR1 MNHNY, CDR2 SVGAGI (reference sequence). This CDR3 contains 15 residues. The V and J ends lost 2 bases and 4 bases, in that order; junction bases with no gene match: 2. The CDR3 nucleotides read TGTGCCAGCAGTTACGGGACAGGGGGCTCAGAGACCCAGTACTTC. This gives the protein CASSYGTGGSETQYF.

This clone appeared a few times. This rearrangement joins TRBV2 to TRBJ1-1, with D unclear. There are 14 residues in the CDR3. V dropped 7 bases and J dropped 3 bases, with 15 bases sitting between them. Germline loops: CDR1 SNHLY, CDR2 FYNNEI. CDR3 bases: TGTGCCAGCAACTGGGGAGGCTTGGACACTGAAGCTTTCTTT. The encoded protein is CASNWGGLDTEAFF.

This sequence joins TRBV5-5 and TRBJ2-7; 9 nucleotides align to TRBD2. J gave up 11 bases and V 4 bases, and 7 bases lay outside the gene matches. CDR3 length: 12 amino acids. CDR1 is SGHKS, CDR2 YYEKEE, per germline (reference sequence). Here the CDR3 DNA reads TGTGCCAGCAGCGGGGCAGTAGCGGGGGAGTACTTC. It is translated as CASSGAVAGEYF.

The chain couples TRBV5-1 to TRBJ1-1, with 7 bases matching TRBD1. The CDR3 totals 16 residues. Germline CDR1 reads SGHRS; CDR2 reads YFSETQ. J was trimmed by 3 bases and V by 7 bases; bases with no gene match: 15. CDR3 nucleotide sequence: TGCGCCAGCCGGGGGGCGACAGGGTGGGAGGACACTGAAGCTTTCTTT. Translated: CASRGATGWEDTEAFF.

The chain carries TRBV4-1 and TRBJ2-2; 13 bases line up with TRBD2. The CDR3 is 20 residues long. The trim removed 3 bases at V and 7 bases at J, leaving 17 bases unmatched. Per the germline V gene, CDR1 is MGHRA and CDR2 is YSYEKL. The CDR3 region has the DNA TGCGCCAGCAGCCAGAGCATGCTCGTAACTAGCGGGGGGGCAGGCGGGGAGCTGTTTTTT. Protein sequence: CASSQSMLVTSGGAGGELFF.

This clone is termed medium-sized. V and J are TRBV19 and TRBJ1-1; no firm D call. V was cut by 6 bases and J by 2 bases, with 13 bases left in between. Germline-derived CDR1 and CDR2 are LNHDA and SQIVND (reference sequence). The CDR3 consists of 14 residues. For the CDR3, the DNA is TGTGCCAGTAGGTCTCTTGGGGAAAACACTGAAGCTTTCTTT. Its protein is CASRSLGENTEAFF. Variable domain in full (rest from reference TRBV19 and TRBJ1-1): DGGITQSPKYLFRKEGQNVTLSCEQNLNHDAMYWYRQDPGQGLRLIYYSQIVNDFQKGDIAEGYSVSREKKESFPLTVTSAQKNPTAFYLCASRSLGENTEAFFGQGTRLTVV.

The V gene is TRBV4-2, the J gene TRBJ1-4; D might be TRBD1 (5 bases). The CDR3 length is 16 residues. The germline V gene encodes CDR1 LGHNA and CDR2 YNFKEQ. V was cut by 0 bases and J by 6 bases, with 14 bases left in between. CDR3 DNA sequence: TGTGCCAGCAGCCAAGAATTTTTCTTGGGGGATGAAAAACTGTTTTTT. Encoded protein: CASSQEFFLGDEKLFF.

The chain joins TRBV2 to TRBJ1-2; D gene ambiguous. CDR3 length equals 11 residues. CDR1 and CDR2 from the germline V gene are SNHLY and FYNNEI. The ends were cut back, 6 bases at V and 3 bases at J, with 5 bases in the middle. CDR3 in DNA: TGTGCCAGCAGCGAGGACTATGGCTACACCTTC. Protein sequence: CASSEDYGYTF.

This clone has only one observation. The J gene is TRBJ1-6, the V gene TRBV5-4; TRBD1 aligns across 7 bases. CDR3 length: 15 residues. The junction had 4 bases not matched to a gene; V was cut back by 4 bases and J by 3 bases. The germline V gene encodes CDR1 SGHNT and CDR2 YYREEE (reference sequence). The CDR3 protein is CASSPGQSYNSPLHF. The CDR3 DNA reads TGTGCCAGCAGCCCGGGACAGAGCTATAATTCACCCCTCCACTTT. Full variable domain (rest looked up from reference TRBV5-4 and TRBJ1-6): ETGVTQSPTHLIKTRGQQVTLRCSSQSGHNTVSWYQQALGQGPQFIFQYYREEENGRGNFPPRFSGLQFPNYSSELNVNALELDDSALYLCASSPGQSYNSPLHFGNGTRLTVT.

The rearrangement links TRBV10-2 to TRBJ2-3; no definite D call. This CDR3 is built from 12 residues. The V end lost 5 bases, the J end lost 5 bases, and 8 bases lay between the germline ends. Germline lookup yields CDR1 WSHSY and CDR2 SAAADI. CDR3 coding DNA: TGCGCCAGCAGTCTGGTGGGAGATACGCAGTATTTT. Encoded protein: CASSLVGDTQYF.

J is TRBJ2-7 and V is TRBV24-1; D possibly corresponds to TRBD2 (6 bases). The CDR3 extends over 12 amino acids. Germline V gene data show CDR1 as KGHDR and CDR2 as SFDVKD. V was trimmed by 7 bases and J by 4 bases, leaving 10 bases between them. CDR3: CATSEGRYEQYF. The CDR3 DNA follows: TGTGCCACCAGCGAGGGGAGGTACGAGCAGTACTTC.

Ten or more counts support this clone. V gene TRBV5-1 combines with J gene TRBJ1-2; TRBD1 aligns across 8 bases. CDR1 and CDR2 (germline): SGHRS, YFSETQ. The CDR3 length is 19 residues. Unmatched junction bases numbered 16, after V lost 0 bases and J lost 3 bases. The DNA of the CDR3 is TGCGCCAGCAGCTTGGGACCGGGACAGGAGCTGTCAGCCTACTATGGCTACACCTTC. Its protein is CASSLGPGQELSAYYGYTF.

The rearrangement uses TRBV10-3 and TRBJ1-4; tentatively, D is TRBD1 (5 bases). Germline CDR1 is ENHRY and CDR2 is SYGVKD. The length of the CDR3 is 16 residues. V gave up 2 bases and J gave up 8 bases, with 18 bases separating them. The CDR3 region has the DNA TGTGCCATCAGTGAGGGGGACGCTCGGGCAGGCGAAAAACTGTTTTTT. Translation: CAISEGDARAGEKLFF.

This clone showed up just once. The V and J genes are TRBV28 and TRBJ2-1, with 8 bases lining up with TRBD2. CDR1 is MDHEN and CDR2 is SYDVKM in the germline V gene. This CDR3 comprises 14 residues. With 10 bases clipped from V and 4 bases from J, the junction kept 9 bases outside the gene matches. CDR3: CAISGGARYNEQFF. Here the CDR3 DNA reads TGTGCCATCTCGGGGGGGGCGAGATACAATGAGCAGTTCTTC.

The V and J genes are TRBV15 and TRBJ2-2, with 8 bases aligning to TRBD1. CDR1 and CDR2 from the germline V gene are LNHNV and YYDKDF (reference sequence). With 5 bases clipped from V and 2 bases from J, the junction kept 4 bases outside the gene matches. The CDR3 is 15 residues long. In nucleotides, the CDR3 is TGTGCCACCAGCGCGCAGGGGGCTAACACCGGGGAGCTGTTTTTT. Translation gives CATSAQGANTGELFF.

V is TRBV19 and J is TRBJ1-5; TRBD1 aligns across 10 bases. Losses at the gene ends were 5 bases for V and 4 bases for J; bases not matched to a gene: 11. Germline loops: CDR1 LNHDA, CDR2 SQIVND (reference sequence). The CDR3 length is 17 residues. This chain's CDR3 is CASSASPRDRGNQPQHF. CDR3 in DNA: TGTGCCAGTAGTGCCAGCCCCCGGGACAGGGGTAATCAGCCCCAGCATTTT.

This clone was seen a handful of times. The chain uses TRBV7-9 and TRBJ1-3; D ambiguous. Trimming pared 8 bases from V and 2 bases from J, leaving 10 bases between. The CDR3 extends over 13 amino acids. The V gene's germline CDR1 is SEHNR and CDR2 FQNEAQ (reference sequence). CDR3 nucleotides: TGTGCCAGCGCCTTGGGAGCTGGAAACACCATATATTTT. Translated, it gives CASALGAGNTIYF.

This clone was seen more than once but under ten times. The chain is built from TRBV19 and TRBJ1-2; D is ambiguous. Deletions cut 6 bases from V and 5 bases from J, with 16 bases between. This CDR3 contains 14 residues. Germline CDR1 reads LNHDA; CDR2 reads SQIVND (reference sequence). CDR3 in DNA: TGTGCCAGTAGCCCCAGGACGTATGATTATGGCTACACCTTC. Its translation: CASSPRTYDYGYTF.

This clone was found a few times. The rearrangement uses TRBV5-5 and TRBJ2-1, with 12 bases lining up with TRBD2. V shed 0 bases, J shed 9 bases, and the junction held 10 bases outside the gene matches. Germline V gene data show CDR1 as SGHKS and CDR2 as YYEKEE (reference sequence). The length of the CDR3 is 17 residues. In nucleotides, the CDR3 is TGTGCCAGCAGCTTGGCCGGAGCTAGCGGGGGGGCCAGTGAGCAGTTCTTC. Protein product: CASSLAGASGGASEQFF.

The V call is TRBV2, the J call TRBJ2-3; possibly TRBD1 for D (5 bases). Trimming pared 5 bases from V and 0 bases from J, leaving 9 bases between. Germline loops: CDR1 SNHLY, CDR2 FYNNEI. The CDR3 totals 14 residues. In DNA form, the CDR3 reads TGTGCCAGCAGTTACAGGAGTAGCACAGATACGCAGTATTTT. Protein sequence: CASSYRSSTDTQYF.

This clone was recorded only once. The chain employs TRBV7-8 and TRBJ1-1; TRBD1 might be the D (5 bases). V was cut by 7 bases and J by 0 bases, with 12 bases left in between. The CDR3 is made up of 14 amino acids. CDR1 is SGHVS and CDR2 is FQNEAQ in the germline V gene. As DNA, the CDR3 is TGTGCCAGCAAGCTGACAGAGATGAACACTGAAGCTTTCTTT. Translated: CASKLTEMNTEAFF.

The chain employs TRBV19 and TRBJ1-2; D not certain. V was clipped by 5 bases and J by 8 bases, with 12 bases between them. This CDR3 spans 12 amino acids. Per germline, CDR1 LNHDA and CDR2 SQIVND (reference sequence). This CDR3 is CASSAQVYGYTF. CDR3 in DNA: TGTGCCAGTAGTGCCCAGGTGTACGGCTACACCTTC.

V is TRBV5-1 and J is TRBJ2-1, with 8 bases aligning to TRBD1. The CDR3 runs 15 residues. CDR1 is SGHRS and CDR2 is YFSETQ in the germline V gene. The trim removed 0 bases at V and 4 bases at J, leaving 3 bases unmatched. Written as DNA, the CDR3 is TGCGCCAGCAGCTTGGGGACAGGGCCATACAATGAGCAGTTCTTC. Its translation: CASSLGTGPYNEQFF.

The CDR3 DNA reads TGTGCCAGCAGTCTCAGTCCTAGCACAGATACGCAGTATTTT. Its translation is CASSLSPSTDTQYF. The V gene is TRBV28, the J gene TRBJ2-3, with D uncertain. CDR1 MDHEN and CDR2 SYDVKM come from the germline V gene. V was trimmed by 5 bases and J by 0 bases, leaving 9 bases between them. CDR3 length: 14 amino acids.

This clone was seen only once. V usage is TRBV3-1 (or the pseudogene TRBV3-2) and J usage is TRBJ1-1; TRBD1 matches 9 bases. The CDR3 spans 15 residues. V was clipped by 4 bases and J by 5 bases; unmatched bases: 8. The germline CDR1 and CDR2 sequences are LGHDT and YNNKEL (reference sequence). CDR3 DNA sequence: TGTGCCAGCAGCCTTACAGGGGGCGCGCGGACTGAAGCTTTCTTT. Translated, it gives CASSLTGGARTEAFF.